The T cell receptor beta chain under discussion was sequenced for a study of response to subunit inactivated influenza vaccine. With respect to this clonotype: No antigen is known for it.

TCRdb processed the RT-PCR reads anew with MiXCR; each CDR3 protein has one entry. The profile covers around 580,000 distinct CDR3 sequences, with over 9.5% appearing a single time and about a tenth taken by the ten largest. CDR1 is LGHDT and CDR2 is YNNKEL in the germline V gene (reference sequence). The CDR3 length is 18 residues. V was shortened by 0 bases and J by 0 bases, with 17 bases between the two germline ends. Findings and caveats of the study: Only a handful of new T cells, the authors suggested, are recruited with each seasonal influenza vaccination.

The origin of this receptor is a man in his fifties or sixties who received an inactivated influenza vaccine. Sequencing used PBMCs from blood, obtained on the day of vaccination. This chain connects TRBV3-1 to TRBJ1-2; TRBD1 might be the D (6 bases). The DNA of the CDR3 is TGTGCCAGCAGCCAAGATCTCATACAGGGAAGGTCTAACTATGGCTACACCTTC. This gives the protein CASSQDLIQGRSNYGYTF.